The clone carrying this T cell receptor (beta chain) was counted between two and nine times. Its antigen is undetermined. This sample includes further DNA sequences coding for the same CDR3. The data are from a study of Ad26.COV2.S vaccination and SARS-CoV-2 variants. Across the study: Once, or twice with 56 days between doses, Ad26.COV2.S was given intramuscularly. Findings and caveats of the study: Substantial post-vaccination breadth of spike-specific CD8+ and CD4+ T cell responses was reported. Overall T cell responses may have been underestimated by the analyses of TCR breadth and depth.

The length of the CDR3 is 13 residues. Germline CDR1 is MNHEY and CDR2 is SVGAGI. V was clipped by 2 bases and J by 2 bases, with 6 bases between them. This sample's treatment: some 19 received Ad26.COV2.S at low or high dose, single or two shots; 5 received placebo; per-sample allocation not given. On day 63 after the first injection, vaccine and placebo recipients gave samples. An adult aged 18-55 years in Boston served as the donor. This table comes from immunoSEQ multiplex PCR, and its TCRdb copy is limited to in-frame clones, with some not included. The sample yields 400,000 to 500,000 clones, roughly nine tenths seen once.

The V call is TRBV6-5, the J call TRBJ1-1; maybe TRBD1 (5 bases). The sequence was obtained from a person between 18 and 59 years old who received the Ad26.COV2.S COVID-19 vaccine or a placebo. The starting material was peripheral blood, obtained in a trial of Ad26.COV2.S vaccine versus placebo. The chain's CDR3 is CASSYDRNTEAFF. The CDR3 DNA reads as TGTGCCAGCAGTTACGACAGAAACACTGAAGCTTTCTTT.